The 27 T cell receptor beta chains presented below share a single source sample, sequenced in a study of regulatory T cells in long-lasting Graves disease. HTBI primers from iRepertoire and Arm-PCR of CDR3 regions yielded the TCR beta libraries. TCRdb re-derived calls from the multiplex PCR reads in MiXCR, one entry per CDR3 protein. There are a few hundred thousand distinct CDR3 sequences in the sample; approximately 18% occur only once, and around 15% lies in the top ten. Indicated time point: newly diagnosed GD, antithyroid drugs for less than 3 months. RNA extracted from PBMCs served as the sequencing template. The sample was also linked to a second study, of T cells in Graves' hyperthyroidism and ophthalmopathy.

Here the sequenced sample was peripheral blood mononuclear cells (PBMCs), taken at new diagnosis, from a patient treated with antithyroid drugs. These receptors were taken from a woman aged 30 to 39 with Graves disease.

This clonotype came up many times. V usage is TRBV2 and J usage is TRBJ1-2; possibly TRBD1 for D (5 bases). From germline, CDR1 is SNHLY and CDR2 FYNNEI. Trimming took 6 bases from V and 6 from J, leaving 17 bases between them. The length of the CDR3 is 14 residues. CDR3: CASSEGPPPHGYTF. The DNA of the CDR3 is TGTGCCAGCAGCGAGGGGCCACCTCCGCATGGCTACACCTTC.

This sequence joins TRBV7-9 and TRBJ2-4, with a tentative D call TRBD2 (5 bases). V was shortened by 4 bases and J by 7 bases, with 23 bases between the two germline ends. Germline CDR1 SEHNR, CDR2 FQNEAQ (reference sequence). The CDR3 sequence is 17 residues long. CDR3 loop: CASSSPKDWKKRNIQYF. Written as DNA, the CDR3 is TGTGCCAGCAGCTCCCCCAAGGACTGGAAAAAAAGGAACATTCAGTACTTC.

V gene TRBV9 combines with J gene TRBJ1-3; D is unresolved. This CDR3 region has 15 residues. The V end was cut by 3 bases, the J end by 0 bases, with 10 bases between. Germline V gives CDR1 SGDLS, CDR2 YYNGEE. CDR3 protein: CASSESHYSGNTIYF. In DNA, the CDR3 is TGTGCCAGCAGCGAGTCACATTACTCTGGAAACACCATATATTTT.

In this sample, this clonotype turned up many times. CDR3 protein: CASGLSHTFGDGYTF. Here the CDR3 DNA reads TGTGCTAGTGGTTTGAGCCATACGTTCGGGGATGGCTACACCTTC. This sequence joins TRBV12-5 and TRBJ1-2; no reliable D call. The CDR3 has 15 residues. V was cut by 2 bases and J by 6 bases, with 16 bases left in between. Germline V lookup: CDR1 LGHNT, CDR2 FRNRAP.

This clonotype was observed at least ten times. The gene calls are TRBV6-2 or TRBV6-3 and TRBJ2-5, with a tentative D call TRBD1 (6 bases). CDR1 is MNHEY, CDR2 SVGEGT, per germline. This CDR3 region has 15 residues. Trimming shortened V by 2 bases and J by 5 bases, and 15 bases separated the two germline ends. The CDR3 sequence is CASSYGSERGETQYF. The CDR3 DNA sequence: TGTGCCAGCAGTTACGGCTCAGAAAGGGGGGAGACCCAGTACTTC.

This clonotype was counted ten times or more. The chain couples TRBV5-1 to TRBJ1-1; possibly TRBD1 for D (6 bases). V lost 1 base and J lost 12, with 10 bases in between. This CDR3 is built from 11 residues. Per the germline V gene, CDR1 is SGHRS and CDR2 is YFSETQ. CDR3 loop: CASSLQGLTFF. The CDR3, as DNA: TGCGCCAGCAGCTTGCAGGGGTTGACTTTCTTT. The full variable domain, in which reference TRBV5-1 and TRBJ1-1 provide the parts outside the CDR3, is KAGVTQTPRYLIKTRGQQVTLSCSPISGHRSVSWYQQTPGQGLQFLFEYFSETQRNKGNFPGRFSGRQFSNSRSEMNVSTLELGDSALYLCASSLQGLTFFGQGTRLTVV.

This clonotype was picked up a small number of times. A much larger clone lies a single base off, so this may be a read error. The chain has TRBV6-2 or TRBV6-3 and TRBJ1-4; D not certain. The CDR3 runs 16 residues. CDR1 is MNHEY and CDR2 is SVGEGT in the germline V gene. The CDR3 region has the DNA TGTGCCAGCAGTGACCTTCGGGAGGGAACTAATGGAAAACTGTTTTTT. Amino acid sequence: CASSDLREGTNGKLFF.

This clonotype was detected ten times or more. This chain joins TRBV5-5 and TRBJ1-1, with 9 bases matching TRBD1. Germline CDR1 is SGHKS and CDR2 is YYEKEE (reference sequence). V trimming: 0 bases; J trimming: 1 base; junction bases outside the gene matches: 4. This CDR3 has 16 residues. The CDR3 coding sequence is TGTGCCAGCAGCTTGGGGGGGACAGGGTCGAACACTGAAGCTTTCTTT. Protein product: CASSLGGTGSNTEAFF.

This clonotype was observed at least ten times. The CDR3 loop reads CASSLLGGSFYEQYF. Written as DNA, the CDR3 is TGTGCCAGCAGCTTATTGGGGGGTTCCTTCTACGAGCAGTACTTC. The chain employs TRBV11-1 and TRBJ2-7; tentatively, D is TRBD2 (6 bases). Germline V gene sequence: CDR1 SGHAT, CDR2 FQDESV (reference sequence). The CDR3 totals 15 residues. The V gene lost 2 bases and the J gene lost 3 bases, with 14 bases spanning the gap.

At least ten counts were recorded for this clonotype. The chain combines TRBV12-3 or TRBV12-4 with TRBJ2-2; TRBD2 might be the D (7 bases). Trimming pared 6 bases from V and 0 bases from J, leaving 17 bases between. This CDR3 has 17 residues. This CDR3 is CASSLWGGGPNTGELFF. The CDR3 nucleotides read TGTGCCAGCAGCCTCTGGGGGGGGGGCCCGAACACCGGGGAGCTGTTTTTT.

This clonotype was detected many times. This chain joins TRBV2 and TRBJ2-1, with TRBD2 identical over 8 bases. From germline, CDR1 is SNHLY and CDR2 FYNNEI. CDR3 length: 17 amino acids. V was clipped by 1 base and J by 8 bases; unmatched bases: 13. CDR3: CASSEGPRVVAGYEQFF. CDR3 DNA: TGTGCCAGCAGTGAAGGCCCCCGGGTCGTAGCGGGGTATGAGCAGTTCTTC.

This clonotype was recorded many times. The CDR3 here is CASSLGGFQETQYF. In nucleotides, the CDR3 is TGTGCCAGCAGCTTAGGAGGGTTCCAAGAGACCCAGTACTTC. V is TRBV7-6 and J is TRBJ2-5; a weak D match, TRBD2 (5 bases). Germline V gene data show CDR1 as SGHVS and CDR2 as FNYEAQ. The V end lost 1 base, the J end lost 1 base, and 7 bases lay between the germline ends. The CDR3 length is 14 residues. The full variable domain, with the rest looked up from reference TRBV7-6 and TRBJ2-5, is GAGVSQSPRYKVTKRGQDVALRCDPISGHVSLYWYRQALGQGPEFLTYFNYEAQQDKSGLPNDRFSAERPEGSISTLTIQRTEQRDSAMYRCASSLGGFQETQYFGPGTRLLVL.

Note on this clonotype: This may be a read error: a much more frequent sequence differs by one nucleotide. This chain joins TRBV5-6 and TRBJ2-1; TRBD1 aligns across 9 bases. Germline trimming cut 4 bases from V and 7 bases from J; bases unmatched to any gene: 12. Germline assignment: CDR1 SGHDT and CDR2 YYEEEE. The CDR3 has 16 residues. The CDR3 sequence: CASSPGWTGAGNEQFF. The CDR3 DNA follows: TGTGCCAGCAGCCCCGGCTGGACAGGGGCAGGTAATGAGCAGTTCTTC.

The chain employs TRBV7-8 and TRBJ1-1; 9 bases line up with TRBD1. Germline-derived CDR1 and CDR2 are SGHVS and FQNEAQ. This CDR3 spans 18 amino acids. The V segment lost 4 bases and the J segment 3 bases; nucleotides outside the gene matches: 15. In nucleotides, the CDR3 is TGTGCCAGCAGCTCTTCAAGGGACAGGGTAAGGGGGCACACTGAAGCTTTCTTT. Protein product: CASSSSRDRVRGHTEAFF.

The sample holds many counts of this clonotype. The CDR3 here is CASSLDWSSGNTIYF. Written as DNA, the CDR3 is TGTGCCAGCAGCCTAGACTGGAGCTCTGGAAACACCATATATTTT. The chain is built from TRBV12-3 or TRBV12-4 and TRBJ1-3; no clear D. The CDR3 runs to 15 residues. V gave up 6 bases and J gave up 0 bases, with 12 bases separating them.

This clonotype was counted at least ten times. Written as DNA, the CDR3 is TGTGCCAGCAGTGTCCATCAGCAGGGGCGATCCACAGATACGCAGTATTTT. Its protein is CASSVHQQGRSTDTQYF. This sequence joins TRBV2 and TRBJ2-3; tentatively, D is TRBD1 (6 bases). The CDR3 contains 17 residues. V shed 4 bases and J shed 2 bases, with 19 bases lying between them. Germline V CDR1 and CDR2: SNHLY, FYNNEI.

Turning to this clonotype: One base separates it from a far larger clone, so it is likely a read error. The chain recombines TRBV11-1 with TRBJ2-6; 8 nucleotides match TRBD1. CDR3 length equals 16 residues. Germline values: CDR1 SGHAT, CDR2 FQDESV (reference sequence). CDR3 DNA sequence: TGTGCCAGCAGCATGGACAGGGTACCTGGGGCCAACGTCCCGACTTTC. Translation gives CASSMDRVPGANVPTF. Supplemented by reference TRBV11-1 and TRBJ2-6, the full variable domain reads EAEVAQSPRYKITEKSQAVAFWCDPISGHATLYWYRQILGQGPELLVQFQDESVVDDSQLPKDRFSAERLKGVDSTLKIQPAELGDSAMYLCASSMDRVPGANVPTFGAGSRLTVL.

This clonotype was observed at least ten times. V usage is TRBV29-1 and J usage is TRBJ2-7; 13 bases align to TRBD2. The trim removed 7 bases at V and 4 bases at J, leaving 4 bases unmatched. Germline CDR1 and CDR2: SQVTM and ANQGSEA. CDR3 length: 13 residues. In DNA form, the CDR3 reads TGCAGCGCTGGGACTAGCGGGGCGTACGAGCAGTACTTC. It translates to CSAGTSGAYEQYF.

This clonotype appeared a few times. A much larger clonotype is one base distant, so this may be a read error. V usage is TRBV18 and J usage is TRBJ2-7; no firm D call. Germline assignment: CDR1 KGHSH and CDR2 LQKENI. The CDR3 consists of 13 residues. CDR3 sequence (DNA): TGTGCCAGCTCACCCCCCCGAGCCTACGGGCAGTACTTC. Protein sequence: CASSPPRAYGQYF.

This clonotype was detected many times. This sequence joins TRBV20-1 and TRBJ2-7, with D possibly being TRBD1 or TRBD2 (5 bases each). This CDR3 region has 13 residues. Per germline, CDR1 DFQATT and CDR2 SNEGSKA (reference sequence). V was trimmed by 3 bases and J by 3 bases, leaving 12 bases between them. DNA for the CDR3: TGCAGTGCTAGGGGGGTGCCCTACTACGAGCAGTACTTC. This gives the protein CSARGVPYYEQYF.

This clonotype came up a few times. V is TRBV7-6 and J is TRBJ1-3; no definite D call. Germline loops: CDR1 SGHVS, CDR2 FNYEAQ. This CDR3 spans 13 amino acids. Trimming left V 2 bases short and J 4 bases short, with 6 bases between. CDR3 DNA: TGTGCCAGCAGCTTAAAGGCGGGAAACACCATATATTTT. Its translation is CASSLKAGNTIYF.

The sample holds many counts of this clonotype. The rearrangement links TRBV9 to TRBJ2-1; 11 nucleotides match TRBD2. Germline loops: CDR1 SGDLS, CDR2 YYNGEE. The J segment lost 9 bases and the V segment lost 4 bases, leaving 12 bases of the junction unmatched. There are 16 residues in the CDR3. The CDR3 nucleotides are TGTGCCAGCAGCCCACGAACTAGCGGGGGAGGGGGTGAGCAGTTCTTC. Translation: CASSPRTSGGGGEQFF.

The chain recombines TRBV19 with TRBJ1-1, with D possibly matching TRBD1 (5 bases). The CDR3 runs to 15 residues. V lost 2 bases to trimming and J lost 1 base, with 11 bases between them. The germline gives CDR1 LNHDA, CDR2 SQIVND (reference sequence). For the CDR3, the DNA is TGTGCCAGTAGTATAATGGGAAGGGGGAACACTGAAGCTTTCTTT. As protein: CASSIMGRGNTEAFF.

V usage is TRBV27 and J usage is TRBJ2-3; D uncertain. There are 11 residues in the CDR3. Germline lookup yields CDR1 MNHEY and CDR2 SMNVEV (reference sequence). Between the trimmed V and J ends, which lost 7 bases and 6 bases, there was a span of 8 bases. CDR3 DNA sequence: TGTGCCAGCACCCTATTGGATACGCAGTATTTT. Protein product: CASTLLDTQYF.

This clonotype was seen repeatedly, ten times or more. The chain employs TRBV9 and TRBJ2-3; D is uncertain. V was pared by 4 bases and J by 4 bases, with 16 bases between. This CDR3 region has 15 residues. The V gene's germline CDR1 is SGDLS and CDR2 YYNGEE. The chain's CDR3 is CASSRLGARADTQYF. The CDR3 region has the DNA TGTGCCAGCAGCCGGTTAGGCGCCCGGGCAGATACGCAGTATTTT. Full variable domain (missing parts from reference TRBV9 and TRBJ2-3): DSGVTQTPKHLITATGQRVTLRCSPRSGDLSVYWYQQSLDQGLQFLIQYYNGEERAKGNILERFSAQQFPDLHSELNLSSLELGDSALYFCASSRLGARADTQYFGPGTRLTVL.

This clonotype was counted many times. The chain has TRBV19 and TRBJ1-3; 9 bases map to TRBD1. Germline loops: CDR1 LNHDA, CDR2 SQIVND (reference sequence). V shed 5 bases, J shed 2 bases, and the junction held 13 bases outside the gene matches. The CDR3 has 18 amino acids. CDR3 DNA: TGTGCCAGTAGTGACCTGGGGACAGGGTCGACGACTGGAAACACCATATATTTT. Protein product: CASSDLGTGSTTGNTIYF.

This chain's CDR3 is CSASAGRRNQPQHF. The CDR3 region has the DNA TGCAGTGCTAGCGCAGGACGGAGAAATCAGCCCCAGCATTTT. The rearrangement joins TRBV20-1 to TRBJ1-5, with unresolved D. The CDR3 is 14 residues long. V was clipped by 3 bases and J by 4 bases, with 13 bases between them. In germline, CDR1 is DFQATT, CDR2 SNEGSKA (reference sequence).